This TCR beta chain was sequenced in a study of T cells after yellow fever vaccination (dated by TCRdb to about 2019). A note on the overall study: Memory subsets (EM, EMRA, CM and Tscm) were sorted on a BD FACS Aria III using CD3, CD45RA, CCR7 and CD95 staining. Libraries from fractions with low cell numbers were prepared with the SMART-Seq v4 Ultra Low Input RNA kit. To follow T-cell clones before and after primary and booster YFV17D yellow fever vaccination, bulk TCR alpha and beta repertoires were sequenced over time. The cohort comprised two healthy male donors, one aged 18 to 30 and one aged 30 to 40 years. Blood was drawn at multiple timepoints before and after primary and secondary immunization, with bulk PBMC replicates and cell subsets isolated. Memory subsets were sorted on days 0, 15 and 45 and at 18 months after primary vaccination, and on days 0, 15 and 45 after the 30-year booster. Overall study results and their limits: Computational filtering was required because FACS-sorted repertoires could contain abundant contaminating clonotypes from the bulk population. In the sorted memory subsets on day 0, nearly all of the vaccine-responding clonotypes fell below detection. A small share of clonotypes was detected in both CD4 and CD8 compartments, with the overlap likely arising from convergent recombination. The secondary T-cell response was weaker than the primary response but faster, peaking on day 5 instead of day 15. The study included only a couple of donors, which limits how far the findings can be generalized. After the booster, most of the clones that had expanded following primary vaccination were detected again (96% of CD4 and around 90% of CD8), which suggests that memory was broadly maintained.

Synthesis of TCR cDNA relied on 5'RACE template switching, a step that introduced a universal primer site along with unique molecular identifiers. Priming of cDNA synthesis was performed from both the TCR alpha and TCR beta constant segments. Two PCR steps were used to amplify libraries, with sample barcodes and sequencing adapters being added in the second step. Sequencing of libraries was done on Illumina HiSeq 2500 (2x100 bp) or NovaSeq (2x150 bp). The study's own analysis went as follows. Demultiplexing of reads and collapsing into UMI consensus sequences were performed with MIGEC, and V(D)J alignment was carried out with MiXCR. Using edgeR on replicate PBMC samples, clonotypes were called vaccine-responding if FDR was below 0.01 and the log2 fold change was above 5 up to day 15. CD4 or CD8 identity was assigned to each bulk clonotype according to whether the clonotype was present at higher abundance in the sequenced CD4 repertoire or the sequenced CD8 repertoire. To estimate how each clone was distributed across memory phenotypes, clonotype frequencies in memory subsets were weighted by the numbers of FACS-sorted cells. TCRdb reprocessing: public reads trimmed at Q25 with fastp, clones called with MiXCR, in-frame beta chains kept. When rows share a CDR3 protein, they turn into one entry using the most common DNA and genes. The V and J calls come from TCRdb's annotation, not from the publication. This sample is represented by about 42,000 distinct CDR3 sequences; 5.5% to 7.5% of them were singletons. The ten biggest clones cover about 10% of the sample.

The V end gives up 7 bases and the J end 3 bases, leaving 5 bases in the junction not matched to a gene. Including the terminal cysteine and phenylalanine, the CDR3 comprises 15 residues. Of the read, only the CDR3 DNA is kept; its 45 bases are in frame from base 1. The germline V gene provides CDR1 MDHEN and CDR2 SYDVKM. The sample holds many counts of this clonotype. No base quality information exists; no much larger clone differs at one position. The treatment or condition label, read with the paper, signifies: live attenuated yellow fever vaccine strain. A standard Ficoll-Paque protocol was used to isolate PBMCs from peripheral blood. The RNeasy Micro Kit was used to extract RNA from sorted memory subsets.

The sequence is built from TRBV28 and TRBJ2-2, with 10 bases aligning to TRBD1. Sequenced here: PBMCs, either bulk or a sorted T-cell subset (CD4+, CD8+, memory, or dextramer-sorted; not recorded which), sampled 45 days after the yellow fever booster vaccination. This receptor was taken from a man in his thirties or forties who received the YFV17D yellow fever vaccine. The CDR3 protein is CASISGQGYTGELFF. The DNA sequence is TGTGCCAGCATCTCGGGACAGGGGTACACCGGGGAGCTGTTTTTT.